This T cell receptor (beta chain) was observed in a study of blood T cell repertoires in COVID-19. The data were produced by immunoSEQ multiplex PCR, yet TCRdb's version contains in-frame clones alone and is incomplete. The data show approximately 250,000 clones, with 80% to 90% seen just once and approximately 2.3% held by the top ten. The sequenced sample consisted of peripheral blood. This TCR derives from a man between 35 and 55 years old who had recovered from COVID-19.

DNA for the CDR3: TGTGCCAGCTTACTAGCGGGAGTCCACAATGAGCAGTTCTTC. Translating it yields CASLLAGVHNEQFF. V gene TRBV18 combines with J gene TRBJ2-1, with TRBD2 matching 11 bases. Trimming at V came to 7 bases and at J to 5 bases, leaving 4 bases not matched to a gene. The CDR3 sequence is 14 residues long. CDR1 and CDR2 (germline): KGHSH, LQKENI. Complete variable domain (other parts from reference TRBV18 and TRBJ2-1): NAGVMQNPRHLVRRRGQEARLRCSPMKGHSHVYWYRQLPEEGLKFMVYLQKENIIDESGMPKERFSAEFPKEGPSILRIQQVVRGDSAAYFCASLLAGVHNEQFFGPGTRLTVL.